The rows below give T cell receptor beta chains drawn from one sample of a study of blood T cells in healthy people across ages. TCRdb ran MiXCR on the 5' RACE reads and lists one entry per CDR3 protein. The data hold 800,000 to 1,000,000 distinct CDR3 sequences, with roughly 50% observed a single time. Specimen: blood. These TCRs come from a man aged 30-40 years in good health. Both conserved end residues are part of each CDR3. Fields, in order: D gene, CDR3 length, J gene, V gene, clone size, CDR3 protein, CDR3 DNA. D genes are given only for firm matches. Part of the rows lack a size; the others show once, few, many or a class for expanded clones.

D: TRBD1
length: 15
J: TRBJ1-5
V: TRBV18
size: once
CDR3: CASSPYGQVNQPQHF
DNA: TGTGCCAGCTCACCCTATGGACAGGTCAATCAGCCCCAGCATTTT

D: -
length: 13
J: TRBJ1-1
V: TRBV12-3/TRBV12-4
size: -
CDR3: CASGPGHSRKAFF
DNA: TGTGCCAGCGGGCCGGGCCATTCGAGGAAAGCTTTCTTT

D: -
length: 11
J: TRBJ2-4
V: TRBV2
size: -
CDR3: CASSEATLTYF
DNA: TGTGCCAGCAGTGAAGCGACCCTTACGTACTTC

D: -
length: 14
J: TRBJ1-4
V: TRBV7-2
size: -
CDR3: CASSVRSTNEKLFF
DNA: TGTGCCAGCAGCGTACGCAGCACTAATGAAAAACTGTTTTTT

D: -
length: 17
J: TRBJ2-1
V: TRBV21-1
size: few
CDR3: CASSKQRTGAGYNEQFF
DNA: TGTGCCAGCAGTAAACAACGGACAGGGGCAGGATACAATGAGCAGTTCTTC

D: TRBD2
length: 19
J: TRBJ2-1
V: TRBV7-6
size: few
CDR3: CASSLAASGGQSIYNEQFF
DNA: TGTGCCAGCAGCTTAGCGGCTAGCGGGGGCCAATCAATCTACAATGAGCAGTTCTTC

D: -
length: 15
J: TRBJ2-3
V: TRBV7-2
size: -
CDR3: CASSPGTLRTDTQYF
DNA: TGTGCCAGCAGCCCCGGGACCTTACGCACAGATACGCAGTATTTT

D: TRBD1
length: 15
J: TRBJ2-3
V: TRBV5-1
size: once
CDR3: CASSTGQLRGDTQYF
DNA: TGCGCCAGCAGCACGGGACAGCTTAGGGGAGATACGCAGTATTTT

D: -
length: 17
J: TRBJ2-1
V: TRBV29-1
size: -
CDR3: CSVEDLGGHSSYNEQFF
DNA: TGCAGCGTTGAAGATCTTGGGGGGCACAGCTCCTACAATGAGCAGTTCTTC

D: -
length: 13
J: TRBJ2-1
V: TRBV7-2
size: -
CDR3: CASSNSQRGEQFF
DNA: TGTGCCAGCAGCAATTCACAGAGAGGCGAGCAGTTCTTC

D: TRBD2
length: 15
J: TRBJ2-5
V: TRBV6-1
size: many
CDR3: CASSGLAGGPETQYF
DNA: TGTGCCAGCAGTGGGCTAGCGGGGGGGCCAGAGACCCAGTACTTC

D: TRBD1
length: 14
J: TRBJ2-7
V: TRBV7-2
size: many
CDR3: CASSTGQGTYEQYF
DNA: TGTGCCAGCAGCACGGGACAGGGGACCTACGAGCAGTACTTC

D: -
length: 15
J: TRBJ2-1
V: TRBV5-1
size: -
CDR3: CASSSYSTQGDEQFF
DNA: TGCGCCAGCAGCTCTTATTCCACCCAGGGCGATGAGCAGTTCTTC

D: -
length: 12
J: TRBJ2-3
V: TRBV6-1
size: few
CDR3: CASSDEIDTQYF
DNA: TGTGCCAGCAGTGATGAGATAGATACGCAGTATTTT

D: TRBD2
length: 17
J: TRBJ2-3
V: TRBV29-1
size: -
CDR3: CSVVFGSLAGGPDTQYF
DNA: TGCAGCGTTGTATTCGGCTCATTAGCGGGGGGGCCAGATACGCAGTATTTT

D: -
length: 15
J: TRBJ1-4
V: TRBV7-2
size: -
CDR3: CASSSSESPNEKLFF
DNA: TGTGCCAGCAGCTCCTCCGAGAGCCCGAATGAAAAACTGTTTTTT

D: -
length: 15
J: TRBJ2-7
V: TRBV11-2
size: few
CDR3: CASSLVGQGPYEQYF
DNA: TGTGCCAGCAGCTTAGTAGGGCAGGGCCCCTACGAGCAGTACTTC

D: TRBD2
length: 14
J: TRBJ2-5
V: TRBV29-1
size: -
CDR3: CSALGLAGYDEQYF
DNA: TGCAGCGCCCTCGGACTAGCGGGTTACGATGAGCAGTACTTC

D: TRBD1
length: 15
J: TRBJ2-5
V: TRBV7-2
size: -
CDR3: CASSSDRGVIGTQYF
DNA: TGTGCCAGCAGCTCTGACAGGGGGGTAATAGGGACCCAGTACTTC

D: -
length: 12
J: TRBJ2-5
V: TRBV5-1
size: -
CDR3: CASREGKETQYF
DNA: TGCGCCAGCAGAGAGGGTAAAGAGACCCAGTACTTC

D: -
length: 13
J: TRBJ1-2
V: TRBV20-1
size: -
CDR3: CSAPGGVDYGYTF
DNA: TGCAGTGCTCCCGGGGGCGTCGACTATGGCTACACCTTC

D: -
length: 13
J: TRBJ1-2
V: TRBV29-1
size: -
CDR3: CSQIRAREYGYTF
DNA: TGCAGCCAAATCAGGGCCAGGGAATATGGCTACACCTTC

D: TRBD1
length: 15
J: TRBJ2-5
V: TRBV5-1
size: -
CDR3: CASSPGQGVLETQYF
DNA: TGCGCCAGCAGCCCAGGACAGGGGGTTTTAGAGACCCAGTACTTC

D: TRBD1
length: 14
J: TRBJ1-2
V: TRBV3-1
size: -
CDR3: CASSQDRGFYGYTF
DNA: TGTGCCAGCAGCCAAGACAGGGGGTTCTATGGCTACACCTTC

D: TRBD2
length: 16
J: TRBJ2-1
V: TRBV28
size: few
CDR3: CASKRAGGPSYNEQFF
DNA: TGTGCCAGCAAACGAGCGGGGGGGCCCTCCTACAATGAGCAGTTCTTC

D: TRBD2
length: 15
J: TRBJ2-1
V: TRBV5-6
size: -
CDR3: CASSPPAGAHNEQFF
DNA: TGTGCCAGCAGCCCGCCAGCGGGAGCGCACAATGAGCAGTTCTTC

D: -
length: 17
J: TRBJ2-3
V: TRBV5-1
size: -
CDR3: CASSLAGITASTDTQYF
DNA: TGCGCCAGCAGCTTGGCGGGCATTACAGCTAGCACAGATACGCAGTATTTT

D: TRBD2
length: 16
J: TRBJ2-3
V: TRBV12-3/TRBV12-4
size: -
CDR3: CASSPRGLAGVDTQYF
DNA: TGTGCCAGCAGTCCAAGGGGACTAGCGGGGGTAGATACGCAGTATTTT

D: -
length: 14
J: TRBJ2-7
V: TRBV11-3
size: once
CDR3: CASSSWTEIYEQYF
DNA: TGTGCCAGCAGCTCTTGGACAGAGATCTACGAGCAGTACTTC

D: TRBD1
length: 14
J: TRBJ1-2
V: TRBV2
size: once
CDR3: CASSNTDRDYGYTF
DNA: TGTGCCAGCAGTAATACGGACAGGGACTATGGCTACACCTTC

D: TRBD2
length: 16
J: TRBJ2-1
V: TRBV7-3
size: few
CDR3: CASSVLAGAPMDEQFF
DNA: TGTGCCAGCAGCGTTCTAGCGGGGGCCCCTATGGATGAGCAGTTCTTC

D: -
length: 14
J: TRBJ2-5
V: TRBV7-2
size: -
CDR3: CASSLGADSRTQYF
DNA: TGTGCCAGCAGCTTAGGGGCAGACAGCCGGACCCAGTACTTC

D: -
length: 11
J: TRBJ1-2
V: TRBV10-3
size: few
CDR3: CAISGTEGYTF
DNA: TGTGCCATCAGTGGAACAGAAGGCTACACCTTC

D: -
length: 14
J: TRBJ2-5
V: TRBV28
size: -
CDR3: CASSMPRNLETQYF
DNA: TGTGCCAGCAGTATGCCGCGGAACTTGGAGACCCAGTACTTC

D: TRBD2
length: 14
J: TRBJ2-3
V: TRBV10-3
size: few
CDR3: CATYSGGSTDTQYF
DNA: TGTGCCACCTATAGCGGGGGAAGCACAGATACGCAGTATTTT

D: -
length: 16
J: TRBJ1-1
V: TRBV4-2
size: -
CDR3: CASSQDSTRKNTEAFF
DNA: TGTGCCAGCAGCCAAGATTCGACACGGAAGAACACTGAAGCTTTCTTT

D: -
length: 15
J: TRBJ1-4
V: TRBV5-1
size: -
CDR3: CASSIPGAANEKLFF
DNA: TGCGCCAGCAGCATACCAGGGGCTGCTAATGAAAAACTGTTTTTT